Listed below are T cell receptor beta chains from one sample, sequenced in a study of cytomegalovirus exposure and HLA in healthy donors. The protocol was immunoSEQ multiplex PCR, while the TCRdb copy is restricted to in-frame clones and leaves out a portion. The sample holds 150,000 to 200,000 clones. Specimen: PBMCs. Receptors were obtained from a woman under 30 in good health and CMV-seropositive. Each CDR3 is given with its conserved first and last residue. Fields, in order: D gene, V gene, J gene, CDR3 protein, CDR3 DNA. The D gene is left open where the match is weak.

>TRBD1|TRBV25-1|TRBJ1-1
CASSDIGTGGLLIDFF
TGTGCCAGCAGTGATATCGGGACAGGGGGCCTTCTTATTGATTTCTTT
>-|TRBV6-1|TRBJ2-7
CASSSRLEASYEQYF
TGTGCCAGCAGTTCTAGACTAGAAGCCTCCTACGAGCAGTACTTC
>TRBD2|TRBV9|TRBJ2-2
CASSGRLAGGPGTGELFF
TGTGCCAGCAGCGGCCGACTAGCGGGAGGGCCGGGCACCGGGGAGCTGTTTTTT
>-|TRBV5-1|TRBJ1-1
CASSRDKNTEAFF
TGCGCCAGCAGCCGGGACAAGAACACTGAAGCTTTCTTT
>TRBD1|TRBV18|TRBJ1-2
CASSPPIDRGYGYTF
TGTGCCAGCTCACCACCGATAGACAGGGGTTATGGCTACACCTTC
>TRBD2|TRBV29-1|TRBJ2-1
CSVERGRAYNEQFF
TGCAGCGTTGAACGCGGGAGAGCCTACAATGAGCAGTTCTTC
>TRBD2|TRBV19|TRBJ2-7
CASSKKIGLAGVLGEQYF
TGTGCCAGTAGTAAAAAAATCGGACTAGCGGGAGTGCTGGGGGAGCAGTACTTC
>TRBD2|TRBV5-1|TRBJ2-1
CASTREVGNEQFF
TGCGCCAGCACCCGGGAGGTGGGCAATGAGCAGTTCTTC
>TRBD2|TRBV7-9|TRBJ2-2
CASSLVGLETGELFF
TGTGCCAGCAGCTTAGTGGGACTAGAAACCGGGGAGCTGTTTTTT
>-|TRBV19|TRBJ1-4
CASSLTAGDEKLFF
TGTGCCAGTAGTCTCACGGCGGGGGATGAAAAACTGTTTTTT
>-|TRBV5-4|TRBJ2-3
CASSLGSASTDTQYF
TGTGCCAGCAGCTTGGGTAGTGCTAGCACAGATACGCAGTATTTT
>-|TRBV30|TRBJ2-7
CAGFFTGSYEQYF
TGTGCCGGATTTTTTACAGGGAGTTACGAGCAGTACTTC
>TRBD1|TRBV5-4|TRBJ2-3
CASSLGGGGSTDTQYF
TGTGCCAGCAGCTTGGGAGGGGGCGGTAGCACAGATACGCAGTATTTT
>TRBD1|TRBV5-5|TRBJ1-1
CASSYGPGGTEAFF
TGTGCCAGCAGTTATGGACCAGGGGGCACTGAAGCTTTCTTT
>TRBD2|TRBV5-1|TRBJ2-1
CASSLEGTSGFYSYNEQFF
TGCGCCAGCAGCTTGGAAGGGACTAGCGGTTTCTACTCCTACAATGAGCAGTTCTTC
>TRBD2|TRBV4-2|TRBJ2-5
CASSQWVTTGTSGGAEETQYF
TGTGCCAGCAGCCAATGGGTCACCACCGGGACTAGCGGGGGGGCTGAGGAGACCCAGTACTTC
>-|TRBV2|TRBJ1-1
CASSAPGGGTTEAFF
TGTGCCAGCAGTGCCCCAGGCGGGGGGACCACTGAAGCTTTCTTT
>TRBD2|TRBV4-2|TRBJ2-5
CASSQLPSSGGPRETQYF
TGTGCCAGCAGCCAACTCCCTTCTAGCGGGGGGCCTCGGGAGACCCAGTACTTC
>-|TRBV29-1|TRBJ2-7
CSVGSDWVEQYF
TGCAGCGTTGGGAGCGACTGGGTCGAGCAGTACTTC
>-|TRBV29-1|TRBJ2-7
CSFFHEQYF
TGCAGCTTCTTCCACGAGCAGTACTTC
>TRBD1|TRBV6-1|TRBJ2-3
CASSVRDRGGDTQYF
TGTGCCAGCAGTGTCCGGGACAGGGGAGGAGATACGCAGTATTTT
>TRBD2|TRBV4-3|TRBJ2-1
CASSGGLAGGLWDEQFF
TGCGCCAGCAGCGGGGGACTGGCGGGGGGGCTCTGGGATGAGCAGTTCTTC
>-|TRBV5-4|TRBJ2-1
CASSSEWGDEQFF
TGTGCCAGCAGCTCGGAGTGGGGGGATGAGCAGTTCTTC
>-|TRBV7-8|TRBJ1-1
CASSSPGDILRKGYTEAFF
TGTGCCAGCAGCTCTCCCGGGGACATACTTAGGAAGGGATACACTGAAGCTTTCTTT